One sample yielded the 14 T cell receptor beta chains listed below, sequenced in a study of T cell changes during pregnancy in multiple sclerosis. Profiling relied on immunoSEQ multiplex PCR, and the TCRdb table lists in-frame clones only, not all of them. The sample records roughly 46,000 clones, roughly 93% being singletons. The material sequenced was CD8+ T cells from peripheral blood mononuclear cells, taken in the first trimester of pregnancy. These receptors came from a female donor with multiple sclerosis, enrolled in a pregnancy study.

This chain joins TRBV4-3 and TRBJ2-3; D is possibly TRBD2 (5 bases). This CDR3 has 16 residues. CDR1 and CDR2 from the germline V gene are LGHNA and YSLEER. Trimming took 3 bases from V and 4 from J, leaving 17 bases between them. The CDR3 DNA is TGCGCCAGCAGCCACTGGACTTATAATATTCCAGATACGCAGTATTTT. Its translation: CASSHWTYNIPDTQYF.

The V gene is TRBV4-1, the J gene TRBJ2-1; 8 nucleotides match TRBD1. V shed 4 bases, J shed 5 bases, and the junction held 10 bases outside the gene matches. The CDR3 contains 16 residues. CDR1 MGHRA and CDR2 YSYEKL come from the germline V gene. DNA for the CDR3: TGCGCCAGCAGCCCGGGGAACAGGGGGATCGACAATGAGCAGTTCTTC. Its translation: CASSPGNRGIDNEQFF.

This sequence joins TRBV2 and TRBJ2-7; D might be TRBD1 (6 bases). Germline assignment: CDR1 SNHLY and CDR2 FYNNEI. V was trimmed by 0 bases and J by 4 bases, leaving 13 bases between them. CDR3 size: 15 residues. CDR3 loop: CASSEAAGAGYEQYF. The CDR3 nucleotides read TGTGCCAGCAGTGAAGCTGCAGGGGCTGGATACGAGCAGTACTTC.

The gene calls are TRBV27 and TRBJ2-7; 7 bases map to TRBD1. There are 13 residues in the CDR3. Germline V lookup: CDR1 MNHEY, CDR2 SMNVEV (reference sequence). The V gene end was trimmed by 7 bases and the J gene end by 2 bases; junction bases not matched to a gene: 5. CDR3 coding DNA: TGTGCCAGCAACGGGGACAGCCCCTACGAGCAGTACTTC. Protein: CASNGDSPYEQYF.

This chain uses TRBV6-5 with TRBJ2-2; 11 bases are a match to TRBD2. The germline CDR1 and CDR2 sequences are MNHEY and SVGAGI. The J segment lost 8 bases and the V segment lost 3 bases, leaving 8 bases of the junction unmatched. This CDR3 region has 16 residues. CDR3 sequence (DNA): TGTGCCAGCAGTTATGGTAGCGGGAGGGCCATGGGGGAGCTGTTTTTT. It specifies CASSYGSGRAMGELFF.

In the case of this clone: The same CDR3 also results from other DNA sequences found in this sample. J is TRBJ2-6 and V is TRBV4-3, with D possibly matching TRBD1 (6 bases). This CDR3 is 18 amino acids long. The germline CDR1 and CDR2 sequences are LGHNA and YSLEER. V was pared by 1 base and J by 0 bases, with 13 bases between. The CDR3 DNA sequence: TGCGCCAGCAGCCAAGCCTCAGAGGGGGTCTCTGGGGCCAACGTCCTGACTTTC. Protein: CASSQASEGVSGANVLTF.

The chain recombines TRBV4-2 with TRBJ1-2; D is ambiguous. The CDR3 loop spans 13 amino acids. With 4 bases removed from V and 4 bases from J, the gap between germline ends came to 10 bases. CDR1 LGHNA and CDR2 YNFKEQ come from the germline V gene. CDR3 bases: TGTGCCAGCAGCCTCCGTCGGAGCTATGGCTACACCTTC. Residues: CASSLRRSYGYTF.

V gene TRBV2 combines with J gene TRBJ2-7; 8 nucleotides agree with TRBD2. The CDR3 spans 15 residues. Losses at the gene ends were 6 bases for V and 0 bases for J; bases not matched to a gene: 7. CDR1 SNHLY and CDR2 FYNNEI come from the germline V gene. Here the CDR3 reads CASRRAGESSYEQYF. CDR3 sequence (DNA): TGTGCCAGCAGGCGAGCGGGGGAGAGCTCCTACGAGCAGTACTTC.

This clone was recorded once. This chain links TRBV7-3 with TRBJ2-3; D ambiguous. The CDR3 spans 13 residues. V dropped 3 bases and J dropped 1 base, with 5 bases sitting between them. The V gene's germline CDR1 is SGHTA and CDR2 FQGTGA. The DNA of the CDR3 is TGTGCCAGCAGCTTTTCGGGCACAGATACGCAGTATTTT. Protein: CASSFSGTDTQYF.

The chain combines TRBV15 with TRBJ2-1; TRBD2 aligns across 7 bases. Germline CDR1 is LNHNV and CDR2 is YYDKDF (reference sequence). CDR3 length equals 14 residues. The J segment lost 9 bases and the V segment lost 0 bases, leaving 5 bases of the junction unmatched. In DNA, the CDR3 is TGTGCCACCAGCAGAGATCTAAGCGGGGCTGAGCAGTTCTTC. Translation gives CATSRDLSGAEQFF.

The count of this clone is one. DNA for the CDR3: TGTGCCAGCAGGGAAGCGGGCACAGATACGCAGTATTTT. Translating gives CASREAGTDTQYF. The V call is TRBV27, the J call TRBJ2-3; D possibly corresponds to TRBD2 (5 bases). V dropped 6 bases and J dropped 1 base, with 8 bases sitting between them. The CDR3 runs to 13 residues. Per germline, CDR1 MNHEY and CDR2 SMNVEV (reference sequence).

This chain joins TRBV6-4 and TRBJ1-1, with 10 bases matching TRBD1. This CDR3 spans 12 amino acids. The germline V gene encodes CDR1 MRHNA and CDR2 SNTAGT. With V trimmed by 3 bases and J by 11 bases, 3 bases remained unmatched. CDR3 bases: TGTGCCAGCAGTGATGACAGGGGGCAGGCTTTCTTT. Its translation: CASSDDRGQAFF.

The V call is TRBV9, the J call TRBJ2-1, with 13 bases matching TRBD2. V lost 1 base, J lost 8 bases, and 18 bases stayed unmatched. Per germline, CDR1 SGDLS and CDR2 YYNGEE. The CDR3 runs to 20 residues. This CDR3 reads CASSVLGLAGEKSTFDEQFF. The DNA of the CDR3 is TGTGCCAGCAGCGTACTTGGACTAGCGGGAGAGAAAAGTACGTTCGATGAGCAGTTCTTC.

The chain is built from TRBV2 and TRBJ2-5; perhaps TRBD1 as D (6 bases). V was shortened by 6 bases and J by 5 bases, with 13 bases between the two germline ends. The CDR3 contains 13 residues. CDR1 is SNHLY and CDR2 is FYNNEI in the germline V gene. Here the CDR3 DNA reads TGTGCCAGCAGCCCACAGGGTCGGGAGACCCAGTACTTC. The encoded protein is CASSPQGRETQYF.